The clone carrying this T cell receptor beta chain was counted ten times or more. How the authors handled the data: Amplification from reference gene primers served as the basis for estimated nucleated cell counts. Here immunoSEQ multiplex PCR was the method, and the copy in TCRdb shows in-frame clones only, minus some. V and J calls and clone size follow that table, whereas D and trimming were derived from the DNA. The sample consists of some 200,000 clones, around 86% of them appearing once. The ends lost 4 bases at V and 6 bases at J; junction bases unmatched: 11. The CDR3 length is 15 residues. Germline-derived CDR1 and CDR2 are SGHDT and YYEEEE. This record belongs to a study of blood T cell repertoires in COVID-19. Study in general: The study counted Cohort 3 donors as recovered given two negative PCRs, clearance, or symptom resolution. Sources were T cells, B-cell-depleted T cells, or PBMCs; the material itself was cDNA or gDNA. Spain, Italy and the United States supplied samples that represented acute and convalescent COVID-19.

This sequence joins TRBV5-6 and TRBJ1-2; 8 nucleotides align to TRBD1. Sequencing was carried out using PBMCs or T cells enriched from blood (not recorded which). The TCR comes from a young man in a cohort exposed to, infected with or recovered from COVID-19 (not recorded which). The CDR3 sequence: CASSPLGTGKNGYTF. The CDR3 bases are TGTGCCAGCAGCCCCCTGGGGACAGGAAAAAATGGCTACACCTTC.